Shown below are 20 T cell receptor beta chains from a single sample sequenced in a study of T cell repertoires in aging, cancer and after chemotherapy. Peripheral blood genomic DNA, not sorted cells or RNA, was the template. A mixed TRB-A/B primer pool amplified rearranged TRB by multiplex touch-down PCR. MiXCR was run by TCRdb on the multiplex PCR reads, yielding one entry per CDR3 protein. The repertoire includes over 8,000 distinct CDR3 sequences, about two fifths of them detected once, and roughly an eighth sits in the top ten. The specimen sequenced was blood. These receptors originate from a human donor with a solid tumor.

This sequence joins TRBV4-2 and TRBJ1-2, with TRBD1 matching 9 bases. The CDR3 has 15 residues. The V gene's germline CDR1 is LGHNA and CDR2 YNFKEQ. V was clipped by 4 bases and J by 4 bases; unmatched bases: 7. The CDR3 spells CASSPSGQGIYGYTF. The CDR3, as DNA: TGTGCCAGCAGCCCCTCAGGACAGGGGATCTATGGCTACACCTTC.

V is TRBV12-3 or TRBV12-4 and J is TRBJ2-2; D gene unclear. The CDR3 sequence is 13 residues long. V was cut by 2 bases and J by 1 base, with 2 bases left in between. The CDR3 DNA reads as TGTGCCAGCAGTTTACAGAACACCGGGGAGCTGTTTTTT. Its translation is CASSLQNTGELFF.

V is TRBV24-1 and J is TRBJ2-5; the match to TRBD2 covers 11 bases. Losses at the gene ends were 10 bases for V and 4 bases for J; bases not matched to a gene: 1. The germline CDR1 and CDR2 sequences are KGHDR and SFDVKD. This CDR3 is 12 amino acids long. The chain's CDR3 is CATGLAGETQYF. DNA for the CDR3: TGTGCCACAGGACTAGCGGGAGAGACCCAGTACTTC.

This clonotype is medium-sized in the sample. The rearrangement uses TRBV11-3 and TRBJ2-1; D unclear. CDR1 is SGHNT and CDR2 is YENEEA in the germline V gene. The CDR3 has 14 residues. V was cut by 4 bases and J by 7 bases, with 14 bases left in between. The CDR3 loop is CASSSGLQKNEQFF. The CDR3 nucleotides read TGTGCCAGCAGCTCCGGCCTCCAAAAGAATGAGCAGTTCTTC. Filled out from reference TRBV11-3 and TRBJ2-1, the complete variable domain reads EAGVVQSPRYKIIEKKQPVAFWCNPISGHNTLYWYLQNLGQGPELLIRYENEEAVDDSQLPKDRFSAERLKGVDSTLKIQPAELGDSAVYLCASSSGLQKNEQFFGPGTRLTVL.

CDR3: CASILNGRDYNEQFF. CDR3 DNA: TGTGCCAGCATCCTGAATGGGCGGGATTACAATGAGCAGTTCTTC. The chain carries TRBV11-3 and TRBJ2-1, with a weak D call TRBD2 (6 bases). Germline-derived CDR1 and CDR2 are SGHNT and YENEEA. The V gene lost 7 bases and the J gene lost 4 bases, with 17 bases spanning the gap. This CDR3 contains 15 residues.

This clonotype was counted a few times. The chain recombines TRBV13 with TRBJ2-2; unclear D gene. This CDR3 has 14 residues. V was trimmed by 3 bases and J by 3 bases, leaving 8 bases between them. Germline V gene sequence: CDR1 PRHDT, CDR2 FYEKMQ (reference sequence). For the CDR3, the DNA is TGTGCCAGCAGCTTTGATGGGCACACCGGGGAGCTGTTTTTT. This sequence encodes CASSFDGHTGELFF.

The table lists this clonotype with a few counts. The chain is built from TRBV12-3 or TRBV12-4 and TRBJ2-1; 7 positions agree with TRBD1. V shed 5 bases and J 4 bases; nucleotides not matched to a gene: 8. This CDR3 has 15 residues. CDR3 protein: CASSGAGGTYNEQFF. Written as DNA, the CDR3 is TGTGCCAGCAGTGGCGCAGGGGGTACGTACAATGAGCAGTTCTTC.

This clonotype counts as medium-sized (0.01 to 0.1%). This chain links TRBV6-5 with TRBJ2-7, with D unresolved. V was cut by 2 bases and J by 5 bases, with 16 bases left in between. CDR1 MNHEY and CDR2 SVGAGI come from the germline V gene. The CDR3 is made up of 15 amino acids. This chain's CDR3 is CASSYTFGMADEQYF. CDR3 in DNA: TGTGCCAGCAGTTACACTTTCGGAATGGCGGACGAGCAGTACTTC.

CDR3 protein: CASSPFRDGSNTGELFF. CDR3 nucleotides: TGTGCCAGCTCACCTTTCCGGGACGGCTCGAACACCGGGGAGCTGTTTTTT. The chain links TRBV18 to TRBJ2-2; D possibly uses TRBD1 or TRBD2 (5 bases each). Germline loops: CDR1 KGHSH, CDR2 LQKENI. CDR3 length equals 17 residues. The V end was cut by 3 bases, the J end by 0 bases, with 14 bases between.

The sample holds a few counts of this clonotype. V gene TRBV6-5 combines with J gene TRBJ2-6; TRBD1 agrees at 8 bases. Germline lookup yields CDR1 MNHEY and CDR2 SVGAGI. The junction had 14 bases not matched to a gene; V was cut back by 4 bases and J by 0 bases. CDR3 size: 20 residues. The CDR3 reads CASSSPSGQGAFSGANVLTF. Written as DNA, the CDR3 is TGTGCCAGCAGTTCCCCGTCCGGACAGGGAGCATTCTCTGGGGCCAACGTCCTGACTTTC.

This clonotype is termed medium-sized (0.01 to 0.1%). The chain carries TRBV29-1 and TRBJ2-7; 7 nucleotides line up with TRBD1. Germline V gene data show CDR1 as SQVTM and CDR2 as ANQGSEA. Trimming removed 5 bases from V and 3 bases from J; junction bases left unmatched: 7. This CDR3 region has 13 residues. CDR3 residues: CSVMDRSLYEQYF. Here the CDR3 DNA reads TGCAGCGTTATGGACAGGAGCCTCTACGAGCAGTACTTC.

This chain connects TRBV24-1 to TRBJ1-1, with 8 bases that match TRBD1. The germline V gene encodes CDR1 KGHDR and CDR2 SFDVKD. V shed 3 bases, J shed 8 bases, and the junction held 1 base outside the gene matches. The CDR3 spans 12 residues. This CDR3 is CATSDPGGEAFF. The CDR3 nucleotides read TGTGCCACCAGTGATCCAGGGGGCGAAGCTTTCTTT.

The chain has TRBV27 and TRBJ2-7; 7 bases line up with TRBD1. Germline loops: CDR1 MNHEY, CDR2 SMNVEV (reference sequence). Trimming cost V 5 bases and J 0 bases; bases outside gene matches: 4. The CDR3 runs to 14 residues. The CDR3 DNA follows: TGTGCCAGCAGTAGTGGACAGGTCTCCTACGAGCAGTACTTC. Protein sequence: CASSSGQVSYEQYF.

The chain combines TRBV12-5 with TRBJ2-5, with D perhaps matching TRBD1 (5 bases). The CDR3 consists of 13 residues. In germline, CDR1 is LGHNT, CDR2 FRNRAP. V was pared by 6 bases and J by 6 bases, with 14 bases between. DNA for the CDR3: TGTGCTAGTGGCCCTGAGGACAAGCAGACCCAGTACTTC. Its translation: CASGPEDKQTQYF.

The chain employs TRBV5-1 and TRBJ2-2; 9 nucleotides agree with TRBD1. From germline, CDR1 is SGHRS and CDR2 YFSETQ. This CDR3 comprises 15 residues. After removal of 1 base from V and 6 bases from J, the junction contained 4 bases not matched to a gene. This CDR3 reads CASSLPGQGPGELFF. CDR3 sequence (DNA): TGCGCCAGCAGCTTGCCGGGACAGGGACCCGGGGAGCTGTTTTTT.

The rearrangement links TRBV6-5 to TRBJ1-2, with D possibly being TRBD1 (6 bases). The V gene's germline CDR1 is MNHEY and CDR2 SVGAGI. The CDR3 is made up of 14 amino acids. With 6 bases removed from V and 8 bases from J, the gap between germline ends came to 19 bases. The CDR3 coding sequence is TGTGCCAGCAGAAATTCCGGGACATCGTTCGGCTACACCTTC. The encoded protein is CASRNSGTSFGYTF.

This clonotype is classed as medium-sized (0.01 to 0.1%). This sequence joins TRBV29-1 and TRBJ2-5; D may correspond to TRBD1 or TRBD2 (5 bases each). The ends were cut back, 3 bases at V and 5 bases at J, with 10 bases in the middle. CDR3 length: 12 amino acids. Germline V gene sequence: CDR1 SQVTM, CDR2 ANQGSEA. The CDR3 region is CSVETEGETQYF. Here the CDR3 DNA reads TGCAGCGTTGAGACCGAGGGGGAGACCCAGTACTTC. Full variable domain (remainder filled in from reference TRBV29-1 and TRBJ2-5): SAVISQKPSRDICQRGTSLTIQCQVDSQVTMMFWYRQQPGQSLTLIATANQGSEATYESGFVIDKFPISRPNLTFSTLTVSNMSPEDSSIYLCSVETEGETQYFGPGTRLLVL.

The chain recombines TRBV30 with TRBJ1-1; unclear D gene. V dropped 0 bases and J dropped 5 bases, with 13 bases sitting between them. The CDR3 is 14 residues long. CDR1 is GTSNPN and CDR2 is SVGIG in the germline V gene (reference sequence). CDR3 sequence: CAWSVLGLGTEAFF. The CDR3 bases are TGTGCCTGGAGTGTACTCGGGCTGGGGACTGAAGCTTTCTTT.

To note about this clonotype: Germline and junction disagree at one end, which may indicate a read error. This chain links TRBV20-1 with TRBJ2-5; 12 nucleotides align to TRBD1. The germline gives CDR1 DFQATT, CDR2 SNEGSKA (reference sequence). This CDR3 is built from 15 residues. In nucleotides, the CDR3 is TGCAATGCTAGGGGGGACAGGGGGCACCAAGAGACCCAGTACTTC. As protein: CNARGDRGHQETQYF.

To note about this clonotype: An end of the junction does not agree with germline; a read error may underlie this. This chain connects TRBV7-4 to TRBJ2-5; the match to TRBD2 covers 11 bases. The germline V gene has CDR1 SGHVT and CDR2 SQSDAQ. This CDR3 has 13 amino acids. CDR3: CASSLAGGKTQYF. In DNA, the CDR3 is TGTGCCAGCAGCCTAGCGGGAGGAAAGACCCAGTACTTC.